This T cell receptor beta chain was recorded in a study of T cells after yellow fever vaccination. General study findings and limits: A large majority of primary-vaccination clones showed up again after the booster (about 97% CD4, approximately 90% CD8). Some clonotypes were seen in both the CD4 and the CD8 compartments. These made up a small share and likely arose from convergent recombination.

Worth noting for this clonotype: No antigen is known for it.

This CDR3 spans 14 amino acids. Trimming shortened V by 2 bases and J by 4 bases, and 9 bases separated the two germline ends. TCRdb analysed the 5' RACE reads with MiXCR anew, one entry per CDR3 protein. The sample lists around 300,000 distinct CDR3 sequences; around 4.4% were seen once. The specimen was PBMCs, collected 15 days after the yellow fever booster vaccination. The chain links TRBV12-3 or TRBV12-4 to TRBJ2-1; D is undetermined. This receptor was taken from a man in his late teens or twenties who received the YFV17D yellow fever vaccine. The CDR3 spells CASSLSGTYNEQFF. The CDR3 DNA follows: TGTGCCAGCAGTTTATCGGGCACTTACAATGAGCAGTTCTTC.